Reported below is one TCR beta chain. Its antigen is currently unknown. This CDR3 has 17 amino acids. V dropped 0 bases and J dropped 2; count of bases not matched to a gene: 6. Per the germline V gene, CDR1 is LGHNA and CDR2 is YNFKEQ. The source of the sample is a study of cytomegalovirus exposure and HLA in healthy donors. The PCR ran on 60 Vbeta and 13 Jbeta primers. The assay was immunoSEQ multiplex PCR, and TCRdb's table has in-frame clones only and misses some. The profile covers approximately 110,000 clones, with 65% to 75% appearing a single time and about 4% taken by the ten largest. Points from the study as a whole: Indistinguishable V segments such as TRBV6-2 and TRBV6-3 were excluded.

This chain connects TRBV4-2 to TRBJ1-2; 10 nucleotides agree with TRBD1. The sample consisted of PBMCs. The source of this sequence is a woman aged 45-60 years in good health and CMV-seropositive. CDR3 sequence (DNA): TGTGCCAGCAGCCAAGATGAAGGGGGACAGGGGAACTATGGCTACACCTTC. This codes for CASSQDEGGQGNYGYTF.